One sample yielded the 14 T cell receptor beta chains listed below, sequenced in a study of naive and memory T cell subsets (dated by TCRdb to about 2017). Library preparation employed UMI-ligation and nested PCR. Sequencing instrument: Illumina MiSeq. The beta constant-region primer was an equimolar mix of two oligonucleotides covering both TRBC1 and TRBC2. TCRdb reworked the public reads: Q25 trimming with fastp, MiXCR clone assembly, productive beta chains retained. Each entry is one CDR3 protein sequence, shown with its most common DNA and genes. For this sample the table gives tens of thousands of distinct CDR3 sequences, of which about 7% were detected only once. More than 1.5% of the sample belongs to the ten largest clones. Sequencing input: central memory CD4+ T cells from blood. The sample's cell subset or site, from its label and the paper: central memory, CD45RA- CD27+. The origin of the receptors is a human donor in good health.

This clonotype has more than one count but fewer than ten. The genes are TRBV5-4 and TRBJ2-3, with D unclear. The CDR3 extends over 16 amino acids. Trimming cost V 2 bases and J 1 base, with 14 bases left between them. Germline CDR1 is SGHNT and CDR2 is YYREEE (reference sequence). The CDR3 nucleotides are TGTGCCAGCAGCTTAAGGAGTACCGGAGGCACAGATACGCAGTATTTT. Its protein product is CASSLRSTGGTDTQYF.

This clonotype has ten or more counts. The V gene is TRBV7-3, the J gene TRBJ2-5; 8 nucleotides line up with TRBD1. V dropped 4 bases and J dropped 1; count of bases not matched to a gene: 11. The CDR3 has 17 amino acids. Per the germline V gene, CDR1 is SGHTA and CDR2 is FQGTGA. The DNA for the CDR3 is TGTGCCAGCAGCTCGAACTACAGGGGGAGCCCCCAAGAGACCCAGTACTTC. Residues: CASSSNYRGSPQETQYF.

This clonotype was detected a few times. The CDR3 nucleotides are TGTGCCAGCAGCTTAAGGCCCCCCGATTACAATGAGCAGTTCTTC. It encodes CASSLRPPDYNEQFF. This chain joins TRBV7-2 and TRBJ2-1; D not resolved. Looked up from germline, CDR1 is SGHTA and CDR2 is FQGNSA. Deletions cut 2 bases from V and 4 bases from J, with 12 bases between. The CDR3 runs 15 residues.

In regard to this clonotype: This could be a read error, since a much larger clone is one nucleotide away. J is TRBJ1-1 and V is TRBV20-1; D remains ambiguous. The V end was cut by 1 base, the J end by 2 bases, with 8 bases between. CDR3 size: 13 residues. Germline-derived CDR1 and CDR2 are DFQATT and SNEGSKA (reference sequence). DNA of the CDR3: TGCAGTGCTAGAGGCAAGAGCAACACTGAAGCTTTCTTT. Protein: CSARGKSNTEAFF.

This clonotype was counted a few times. This chain joins TRBV24-1 and TRBJ2-1; TRBD2 aligns across 10 bases. V shed 9 bases and J 8 bases; nucleotides not matched to a gene: 21. Looked up from germline, CDR1 is KGHDR and CDR2 is SFDVKD. CDR3 length: 18 residues. CDR3 loop: CATAAADMEREGLYEQFF. CDR3 nucleotide sequence: TGTGCCACCGCGGCGGCGGATATGGAGCGGGAGGGCCTCTATGAGCAGTTCTTC.

The chain employs TRBV10-3 and TRBJ2-1, with D possibly TRBD1 on 6 matching bases. Per germline, CDR1 ENHRY and CDR2 SYGVKD. CDR3 length: 15 amino acids. V lost 6 bases and J 0 bases, leaving 12 bases between the germline ends. CDR3 sequence: CAIRGTPSSYNEQFF. CDR3 bases: TGTGCCATCAGAGGGACACCGAGCTCCTACAATGAGCAGTTCTTC.

This clonotype was counted many times. The chain employs TRBV20-1 and TRBJ1-4; possibly TRBD1 for D (5 bases). The CDR3 is made up of 13 amino acids. The germline V gene has CDR1 DFQATT and CDR2 SNEGSKA (reference sequence). V was trimmed by 6 bases and J by 7 bases, leaving 15 bases between them. In DNA, the CDR3 is TGCAGTGCGCCCCGGGACCCCGTTGAAAAACTGTTTTTT. Translation: CSAPRDPVEKLFF.

This clonotype came up many times. The chain employs TRBV27 and TRBJ1-1; D unclear. The germline CDR1 and CDR2 sequences are MNHEY and SMNVEV (reference sequence). V lost 2 bases to trimming and J lost 6 bases, with 16 bases between them. The CDR3 consists of 15 residues. The CDR3 DNA reads TGTGCCAGCAGTTTAGACAAACCCGGGATGTCTGAAGCTTTCTTT. Translation: CASSLDKPGMSEAFF.

This chain connects TRBV29-1 to TRBJ2-2; D remains unclear. The CDR3 extends over 12 amino acids. The V and J ends lost 1 base and 7 bases respectively, with 7 bases between them. The V gene's germline CDR1 is SQVTM and CDR2 ANQGSEA. DNA of the CDR3: TGCAGCGTTGAAGGAACGAGCGGGGAGCTGTTTTTT. It codes for CSVEGTSGELFF.

V usage is TRBV28 and J usage is TRBJ1-5, with D unresolved. Germline lookup yields CDR1 MDHEN and CDR2 SYDVKM. V was clipped by 6 bases and J by 3 bases, with 9 bases between them. This CDR3 has 13 amino acids. The CDR3 nucleotides read TGTGCCAGCAGAAACTACAACAATCAGCCCCAGCATTTT. This translates into CASRNYNNQPQHF.

This clonotype was seen only a few times. The J gene is TRBJ1-2, the V gene TRBV2; 7 bases are a match to TRBD1. Trimming removed 3 bases from V and 2 bases from J; junction bases left unmatched: 6. The germline V gene has CDR1 SNHLY and CDR2 FYNNEI. This CDR3 region has 15 residues. The chain's CDR3 is CASSEEVTGNYGYTF. Written as DNA, the CDR3 is TGTGCCAGCAGTGAGGAAGTGACAGGGAACTATGGCTACACCTTC.

This clonotype came up many times. The chain uses TRBV20-1 and TRBJ2-1; TRBD2 matches 7 bases. Trimming at V came to 8 bases and at J to 5 bases, leaving 18 bases not matched to a gene. This CDR3 has 16 residues. CDR1 is DFQATT, CDR2 SNEGSKA, per germline (reference sequence). The CDR3 loop reads CSPKGAGLADNNEQFF. CDR3 coding DNA: TGCAGTCCAAAGGGCGCTGGGCTAGCGGATAACAATGAGCAGTTCTTC.

This clonotype was seen at least ten times. The rearrangement uses TRBV18 and TRBJ1-1; 10 nucleotides match TRBD1. Germline CDR1 is KGHSH and CDR2 is LQKENI. The CDR3 runs to 16 residues. Losses at the gene ends were 7 bases for V and 1 base for J; bases not matched to a gene: 9. Written as DNA, the CDR3 is TGTGCCAGCTTTGGGGGACAGGGGTTTCGGAACACTGAAGCTTTCTTT. Amino acid sequence: CASFGGQGFRNTEAFF.

This clonotype occurred many times. This chain connects TRBV7-9 to TRBJ1-5; D is unresolved. Germline V CDR1 and CDR2: SEHNR, FQNEAQ (reference sequence). This CDR3 is built from 14 residues. V lost 5 bases and J lost 0, with 8 bases in between. The CDR3: CASSAGASNQPQHF. In DNA, the CDR3 is TGTGCCAGCAGCGCGGGCGCTAGCAATCAGCCCCAGCATTTT.